Each of the 21 T cell receptor beta chains below was sequenced from the same sample in a study of blood T cells in healthy people across ages. Next came a second PCR, run for about 6 to 12 cycles, which used a sample-barcoded 5' primer along with a J-beta primer mix. Via MiXCR, TCRdb re-called the 5' RACE reads, giving one row per CDR3 protein. The sample consists of under 750,000 distinct CDR3 sequences, roughly 48% of them appearing once. The sample was blood. Receptors originate from an older man in good health.

V usage is TRBV11-2 and J usage is TRBJ1-6, with D tentatively TRBD1 (5 bases). CDR1 is SGHAT, CDR2 FQNNGV, per germline. This CDR3 is built from 13 residues. V lost 5 bases to trimming and J lost 6 bases, with 8 bases between them. The CDR3 coding sequence is TGTGCCAGCAGCGGGGGGGTTAATTCACCCCTCCACTTT. It is translated as CASSGGVNSPLHF.

This clonotype was counted only a few times. The gene calls are TRBV6-1 and TRBJ2-7, with 7 positions matching TRBD1. Trimming took 2 bases from V and 3 from J; bases not matched to a gene: 4. CDR1 is MNHNS, CDR2 SASEGT, per germline. This CDR3 has 14 residues. CDR3 in amino acids: CASSERQGYYEQYF. In DNA, the CDR3 is TGTGCCAGCAGTGAAAGACAGGGTTACTACGAGCAGTACTTC.

The genes are TRBV29-1 and TRBJ2-1; D is unclear. CDR3 length: 11 residues. V gave up 5 bases and J gave up 10 bases, with 12 bases separating them. The V gene's germline CDR1 is SQVTM and CDR2 ANQGSEA. The CDR3 coding sequence is TGCAGCGTTACGGAGAGCAGGGAGCAGTTCTTC. It translates to CSVTESREQFF.

The chain uses TRBV30 and TRBJ1-4; TRBD1 might be the D (6 bases). CDR3 size: 15 residues. From germline, CDR1 is GTSNPN and CDR2 SVGIG (reference sequence). With 3 bases removed from V and 3 bases from J, the gap between germline ends came to 14 bases. The CDR3 nucleotides read TGTGCCTGGAGGAACCGGGACATAGCTAATGAAAAACTGTTTTTT. It codes for CAWRNRDIANEKLFF.

This sequence joins TRBV20-1 and TRBJ2-7; D could derive from TRBD1 or TRBD2 (5 bases each). The better agreement between TRBJ2-5 and the DNA end casts doubt on the J call. The CDR3 has 15 residues. From germline, CDR1 is DFQATT and CDR2 SNEGSKA (reference sequence). The CDR3 coding sequence is TGCAGTGTTACTCTGATACAGGCAACTAGAGAGACCCAGTACTTC. As protein: CSVTLIQATRETQYF.

This chain connects TRBV5-1 to TRBJ1-5; the match to TRBD1 covers 8 bases. The J segment lost 4 bases and the V segment lost 5 bases, leaving 5 bases of the junction unmatched. CDR3 size: 14 residues. Germline values: CDR1 SGHRS, CDR2 YFSETQ. CDR3 sequence reads: CASSVGTGNQPQHF. CDR3 nucleotide sequence: TGCGCCAGCAGTGTGGGGACAGGAAATCAGCCCCAGCATTTT.

The chain couples TRBV28 to TRBJ1-2; no reliable D call. V lost 7 bases and J lost 2, with 8 bases in between. Germline V gene data show CDR1 as MDHEN and CDR2 as SYDVKM. This CDR3 contains 12 residues. The CDR3 loop is CASNRLNYGYTF. The CDR3, as DNA: TGTGCCAGCAACCGACTCAACTATGGCTACACCTTC.

This clonotype was observed a handful of times. V usage is TRBV20-1 and J usage is TRBJ1-2; D remains unclear. The V end was cut by 0 bases, the J end by 0 bases, with 11 bases between. This CDR3 is 15 amino acids long. Germline values: CDR1 DFQATT, CDR2 SNEGSKA (reference sequence). For the CDR3, the DNA is TGCAGTGCTAGAGATCGGGAGGTTTCTAACTATGGCTACACCTTC. Its protein product is CSARDREVSNYGYTF.

The rearrangement links TRBV10-3 to TRBJ2-7, with TRBD1 matching over 10 bases. V lost 5 bases to trimming and J lost 2 bases; unmatched junction nucleotides: 3. The length of the CDR3 is 14 residues. Germline CDR1 and CDR2: ENHRY and SYGVKD. This chain's CDR3 is CAISRDRGPYEQYF. The CDR3 DNA reads as TGTGCCATCAGTCGGGACAGGGGACCCTACGAGCAGTACTTC.

Of note for this clonotype: A junction end diverges from the germline sequence, so it may reflect a read error. The chain links TRBV18 to TRBJ2-1; D might be TRBD2 (6 bases). This CDR3 spans 14 amino acids. In germline, CDR1 is KGHSH, CDR2 LQKENI. The CDR3 here is CASSSPGGGNEQFF. The CDR3 DNA reads as TGTGCCAGCTCATCACCCGGGGGTGGGAATGAGCAGTTCTTC.

Only one count was recorded for this clonotype. The chain carries TRBV2 and TRBJ2-4; no clear D gene. The closer fit of TRBJ2-5 to the DNA end suggests the J call may be wrong. The CDR3 totals 11 residues. The germline gives CDR1 SNHLY, CDR2 FYNNEI. The CDR3 here is CASSDEETQYF. CDR3 nucleotides: TGTGCCAGCAGTGACGAGGAGACCCAGTACTTC.

The CDR3 here is CASTPQPQAQYF. In DNA, the CDR3 is TGTGCCAGCACCCCTCAGCCCCAGGCGCAGTATTTT. V and J are TRBV7-2 and TRBJ2-3, with D unresolved. There are 12 residues in the CDR3. Looked up from germline, CDR1 is SGHTA and CDR2 is FQGNSA. Trimming took 7 bases from V and 10 from J, leaving 15 bases between them.

This clonotype showed up just a few times. V gene TRBV27 combines with J gene TRBJ1-2; 9 nucleotides align to TRBD1. The CDR3 is made up of 14 amino acids. V lost 6 bases and J lost 5; bases outside the gene matches: 7. Germline V gene sequence: CDR1 MNHEY, CDR2 SMNVEV (reference sequence). The CDR3 loop reads CASRRPGQGYGYTF. CDR3 in DNA: TGTGCCAGCAGACGTCCGGGACAGGGTTATGGCTACACCTTC.

The chain is built from TRBV9 and TRBJ2-7; D might be TRBD2 (5 bases). This CDR3 is 14 amino acids long. Trimming removed 0 bases at V and 0 bases at J, with 7 bases between. CDR1 and CDR2 from the germline V gene are SGDLS and YYNGEE. For the CDR3, the DNA is TGTGCCAGCAGCGTAGAACTAGTCTCCTACGAGCAGTACTTC. Its protein is CASSVELVSYEQYF.

The chain is built from TRBV7-9 and TRBJ2-6; D not resolved. Germline CDR1 reads SEHNR; CDR2 reads FQNEAQ (reference sequence). The CDR3 contains 16 residues. The V gene lost 5 bases and the J gene lost 2 bases, with 13 bases spanning the gap. The CDR3: CASSQTGGTGANVLTF. CDR3 DNA: TGTGCCAGCAGCCAGACGGGTGGGACTGGGGCCAACGTCCTGACTTTC.

The chain is built from TRBV7-2 and TRBJ2-3, with 11 bases identical to TRBD2. V lost 1 base, J lost 0 bases, and 6 bases stayed unmatched. Per germline, CDR1 SGHTA and CDR2 FQGNSA. The CDR3 contains 18 residues. CDR3 in amino acids: CASSLVAGTSGSTDTQYF. The CDR3 DNA is TGTGCCAGCAGCTTAGTTGCGGGGACTAGCGGTAGCACAGATACGCAGTATTTT.

A remark on this clonotype: Relative to the germline gene, one junction end is altered; a read error may explain this. The chain couples TRBV7-6 to TRBJ2-1, with 9 bases lining up with TRBD2. CDR3 length: 16 residues. Germline V lookup: CDR1 SGHVS, CDR2 FNYEAQ. CDR3 sequence reads: CTSSLAVTSGYNEQFF. The CDR3 DNA sequence: TGTACCAGCAGCTTAGCGGTGACTAGCGGTTACAATGAGCAGTTCTTC.

The rearrangement links TRBV12-3 or TRBV12-4 to TRBJ2-4; 8 bases line up with TRBD1. This CDR3 spans 18 amino acids. V lost 6 bases and J lost 6; bases outside the gene matches: 19. The chain's CDR3 is CASSTLQIRTGHRNIQYF. The CDR3 region has the DNA TGTGCCAGCAGCACTCTCCAGATTCGGACAGGGCATCGAAACATTCAGTACTTC.

This chain uses TRBV29-1 with TRBJ2-7; maybe TRBD2 (6 bases). Germline CDR1 reads SQVTM; CDR2 reads ANQGSEA. CDR3 length: 11 amino acids. With 7 bases removed from V and 3 bases from J, the gap between germline ends came to 10 bases. The CDR3 DNA sequence: TGCAGCGCAATCGGGGGCTACGAGCAGTACTTC. Protein product: CSAIGGYEQYF.

This clonotype was counted a few times. V is TRBV6-6 and J is TRBJ2-2, with D tentatively TRBD2 (6 bases). This CDR3 has 13 residues. The germline CDR1 and CDR2 sequences are MNHNY and SVGAGI (reference sequence). Trimming left V 6 bases short and J 7 bases short, with 12 bases between. CDR3 DNA: TGTGCCAGCAGCAGACTAGTTGGCGGGGAGCTGTTTTTT. Residues: CASSRLVGGELFF.

This chain joins TRBV6-5 and TRBJ2-3; 10 bases match TRBD1. CDR3 length: 14 residues. CDR1 and CDR2 (germline): MNHEY, SVGAGI. Trimming removed 6 bases from V and 9 bases from J; junction bases left unmatched: 9. DNA of the CDR3: TGTGCCAGCAGCGAAAGACAGGGGGCTAGGACGCAGTATTTT. This sequence encodes CASSERQGARTQYF.